Sequencing of this T cell receptor (beta chain) was carried out in a study of blood T cell repertoires in COVID-19. This table comes from immunoSEQ multiplex PCR, and its TCRdb copy is limited to in-frame clones, with some not included. The top ten clones hold about 2.2% of a sample with about 270,000 clones, more than 80% of them seen once. The CDR3 sequence is 13 residues long. Germline V gene data show CDR1 as SQVTM and CDR2 as ANQGSEA. The germline V and J ends were trimmed by 2 bases and 0 bases, with 5 bases remaining between them. The gene calls are TRBV29-1 and TRBJ1-3, with D hard to call. This clonotype was obtained from a woman younger than 35 who had recovered from COVID-19. Sequencing input: PBMCs or T cells enriched from blood (not recorded which). The chain's CDR3 is CSVESNSGNTIYF. The CDR3 DNA follows: TGCAGCGTTGAATCAAACTCTGGAAACACCATATATTTT. The whole variable domain, remainder taken from reference TRBV29-1 and TRBJ1-3, is SAVISQKPSRDICQRGTSLTIQCQVDSQVTMMFWYRQQPGQSLTLIATANQGSEATYESGFVIDKFPISRPNLTFSTLTVSNMSPEDSSIYLCSVESNSGNTIYFGEGSWLTVV.